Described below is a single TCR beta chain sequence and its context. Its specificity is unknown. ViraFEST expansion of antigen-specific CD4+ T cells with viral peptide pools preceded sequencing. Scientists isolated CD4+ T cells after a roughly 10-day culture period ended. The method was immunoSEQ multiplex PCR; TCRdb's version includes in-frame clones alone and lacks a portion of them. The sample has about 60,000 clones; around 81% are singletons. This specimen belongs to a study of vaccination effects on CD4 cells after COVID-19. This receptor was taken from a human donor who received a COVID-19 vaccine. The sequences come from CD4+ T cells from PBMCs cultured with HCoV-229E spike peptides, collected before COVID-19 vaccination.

The CDR3 loop is CASSPGTQGNTEAFF. The CDR3 DNA follows: TGTGCCAGCTCACCGGGTACCCAAGGGAACACTGAAGCTTTCTTT. This chain uses TRBV18 with TRBJ1-1; D ambiguous. V lost 3 bases and J 1 base, leaving 12 bases between the germline ends. The CDR3 loop spans 15 amino acids. Germline V gene data show CDR1 as KGHSH and CDR2 as LQKENI.